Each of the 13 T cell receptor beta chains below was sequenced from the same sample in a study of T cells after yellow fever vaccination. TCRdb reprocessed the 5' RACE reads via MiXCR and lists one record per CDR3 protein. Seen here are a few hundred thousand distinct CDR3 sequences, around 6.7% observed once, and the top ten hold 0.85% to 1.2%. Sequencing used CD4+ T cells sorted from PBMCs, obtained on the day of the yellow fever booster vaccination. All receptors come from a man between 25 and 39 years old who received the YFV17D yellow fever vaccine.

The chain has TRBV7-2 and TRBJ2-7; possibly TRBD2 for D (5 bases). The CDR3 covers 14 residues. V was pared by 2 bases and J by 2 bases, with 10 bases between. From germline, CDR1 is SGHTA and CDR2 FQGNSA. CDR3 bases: TGTGCCAGCAGCTTACGGGAATCCCCCTACGAGCAGTACTTC. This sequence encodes CASSLRESPYEQYF. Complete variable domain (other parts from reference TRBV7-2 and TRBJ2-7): GAGVSQSPSNKVTEKGKDVELRCDPISGHTALYWYRQSLGQGLEFLIYFQGNSAPDKSGLPSDRFSAERTGGSVSTLTIQRTQQEDSAVYLCASSLRESPYEQYFGPGTRLTVT.

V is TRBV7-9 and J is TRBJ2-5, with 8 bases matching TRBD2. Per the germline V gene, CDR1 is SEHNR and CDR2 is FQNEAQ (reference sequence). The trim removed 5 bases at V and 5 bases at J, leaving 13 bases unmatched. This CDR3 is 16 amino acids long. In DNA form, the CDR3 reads TGTGCCAGCAGCCCCTCCCGACTCGGGAGGGGGGAGACCCAGTACTTC. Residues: CASSPSRLGRGETQYF.

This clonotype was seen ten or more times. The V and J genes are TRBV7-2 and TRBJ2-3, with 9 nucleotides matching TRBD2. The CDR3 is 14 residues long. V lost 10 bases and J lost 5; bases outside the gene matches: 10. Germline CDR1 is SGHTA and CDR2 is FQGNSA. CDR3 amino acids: CATYEWREGDTQYF. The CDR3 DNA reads TGTGCCACCTACGAGTGGCGGGAGGGAGATACGCAGTATTTT.

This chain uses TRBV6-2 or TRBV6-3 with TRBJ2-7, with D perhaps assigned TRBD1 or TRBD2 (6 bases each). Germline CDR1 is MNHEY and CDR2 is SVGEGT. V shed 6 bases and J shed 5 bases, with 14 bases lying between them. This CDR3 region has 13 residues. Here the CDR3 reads CASRELGGNEQYF. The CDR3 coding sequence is TGTGCCAGCAGAGAATTAGGGGGGAACGAGCAGTACTTC.

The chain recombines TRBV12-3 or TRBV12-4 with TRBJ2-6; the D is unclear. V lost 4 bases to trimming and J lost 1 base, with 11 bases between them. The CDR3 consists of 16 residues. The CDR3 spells CASSSLIVSGANVLTF. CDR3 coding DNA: TGTGCCAGCAGTTCACTTATTGTATCTGGGGCCAACGTCCTGACTTTC.

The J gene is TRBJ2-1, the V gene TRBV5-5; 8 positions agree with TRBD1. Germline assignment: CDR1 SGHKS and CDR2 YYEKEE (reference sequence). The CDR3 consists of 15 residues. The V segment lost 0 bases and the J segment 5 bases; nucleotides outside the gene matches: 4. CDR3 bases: TGTGCCAGCAGCTTGGGCCAGGGGGCCGACAATGAGCAGTTCTTC. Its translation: CASSLGQGADNEQFF.

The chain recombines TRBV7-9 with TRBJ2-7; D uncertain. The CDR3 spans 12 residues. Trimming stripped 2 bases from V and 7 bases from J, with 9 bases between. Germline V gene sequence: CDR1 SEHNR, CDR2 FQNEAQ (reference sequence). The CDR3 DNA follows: TGTGCCAGCAGCTTATCCCCGCGGGAGCAGTACTTC. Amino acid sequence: CASSLSPREQYF.

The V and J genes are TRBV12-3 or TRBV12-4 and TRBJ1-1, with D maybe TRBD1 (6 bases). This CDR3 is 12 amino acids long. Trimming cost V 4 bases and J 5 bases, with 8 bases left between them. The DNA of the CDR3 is TGTGCCAGCAGTTATGACAGGACTGAAGCTTTCTTT. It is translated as CASSYDRTEAFF.

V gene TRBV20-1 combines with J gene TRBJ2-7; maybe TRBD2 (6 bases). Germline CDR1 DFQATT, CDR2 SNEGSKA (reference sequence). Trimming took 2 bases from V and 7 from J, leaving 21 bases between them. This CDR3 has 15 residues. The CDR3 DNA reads TGCAGTGCTAGAAGGTCGGCCGGGAGAATCGGGGAGCAGTACTTC. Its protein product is CSARRSAGRIGEQYF.

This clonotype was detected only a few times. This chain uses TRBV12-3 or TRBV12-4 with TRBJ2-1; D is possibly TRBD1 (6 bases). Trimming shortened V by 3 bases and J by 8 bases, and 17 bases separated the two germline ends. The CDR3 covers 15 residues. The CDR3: CASSFGQAKGDEQFF. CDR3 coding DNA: TGTGCCAGCAGTTTTGGGCAGGCCAAGGGGGATGAGCAGTTCTTC.

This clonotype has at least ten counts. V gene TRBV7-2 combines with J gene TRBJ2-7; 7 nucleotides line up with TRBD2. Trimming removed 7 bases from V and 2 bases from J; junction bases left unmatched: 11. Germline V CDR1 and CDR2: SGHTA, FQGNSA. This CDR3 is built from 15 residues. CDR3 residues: CASTTGGVVTYEQYF. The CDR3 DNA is TGTGCCAGCACCACTGGGGGGGTAGTTACCTACGAGCAGTACTTC.

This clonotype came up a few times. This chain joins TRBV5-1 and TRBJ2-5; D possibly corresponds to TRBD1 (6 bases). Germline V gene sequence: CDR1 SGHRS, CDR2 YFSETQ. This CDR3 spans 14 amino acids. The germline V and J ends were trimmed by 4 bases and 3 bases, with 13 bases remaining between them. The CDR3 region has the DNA TGCGCCAGCAGCGCCCAGGGGTTTAAAGAGACCCAGTACTTC. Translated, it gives CASSAQGFKETQYF.

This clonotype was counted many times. The CDR3 DNA follows: TGCGCCAGCAGCCCCGGGGTGAGCATAAGGACTGAAGCTTTCTTT. Protein: CASSPGVSIRTEAFF. V usage is TRBV4-3 and J usage is TRBJ1-1, with D hard to call. CDR3 length: 15 residues. CDR1 is LGHNA and CDR2 is YSLEER in the germline V gene. Trimming took off 4 bases at V and 5 bases at J, with 17 bases between the two ends.